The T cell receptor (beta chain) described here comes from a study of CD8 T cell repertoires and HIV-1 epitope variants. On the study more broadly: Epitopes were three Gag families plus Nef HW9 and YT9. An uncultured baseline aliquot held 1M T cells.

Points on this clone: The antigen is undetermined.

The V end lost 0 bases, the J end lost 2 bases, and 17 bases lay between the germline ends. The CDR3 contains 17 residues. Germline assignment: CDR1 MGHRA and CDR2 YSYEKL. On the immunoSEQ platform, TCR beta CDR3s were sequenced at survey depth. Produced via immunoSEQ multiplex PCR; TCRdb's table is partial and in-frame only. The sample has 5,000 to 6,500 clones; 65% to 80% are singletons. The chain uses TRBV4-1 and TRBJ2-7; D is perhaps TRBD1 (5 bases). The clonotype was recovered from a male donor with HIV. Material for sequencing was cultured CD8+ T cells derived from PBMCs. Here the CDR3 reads CASSQELGQGVPYEQYF. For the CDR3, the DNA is TGCGCCAGCAGCCAAGAATTGGGCCAGGGCGTACCCTACGAGCAGTACTTC.